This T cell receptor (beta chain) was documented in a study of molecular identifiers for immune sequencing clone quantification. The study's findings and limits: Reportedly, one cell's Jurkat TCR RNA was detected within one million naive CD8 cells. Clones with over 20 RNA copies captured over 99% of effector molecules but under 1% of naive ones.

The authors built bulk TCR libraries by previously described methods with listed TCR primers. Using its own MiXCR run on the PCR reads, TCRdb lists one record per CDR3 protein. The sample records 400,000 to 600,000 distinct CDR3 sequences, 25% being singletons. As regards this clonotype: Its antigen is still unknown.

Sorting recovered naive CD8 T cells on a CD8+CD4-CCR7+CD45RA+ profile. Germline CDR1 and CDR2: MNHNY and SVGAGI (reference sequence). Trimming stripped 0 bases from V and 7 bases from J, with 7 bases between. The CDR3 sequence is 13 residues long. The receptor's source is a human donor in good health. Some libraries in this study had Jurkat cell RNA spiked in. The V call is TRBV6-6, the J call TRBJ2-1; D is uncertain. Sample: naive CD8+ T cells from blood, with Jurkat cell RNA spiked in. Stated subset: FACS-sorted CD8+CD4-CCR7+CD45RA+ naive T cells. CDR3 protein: CASSYSTENEQFF. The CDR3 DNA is TGTGCCAGCAGTTACTCGACTGAAAATGAGCAGTTCTTC.